A single TCR beta chain is shown here with its context. One end of the junction varies from germline; a read error may be responsible. These data originate in a study of cytomegalovirus exposure and HLA in healthy donors. The study ran its PCR with 60 Vbeta and 13 Jbeta primers. Sequencing used immunoSEQ multiplex PCR; TCRdb keeps in-frame clones, though not all of them. This table has approximately 92,000 clones, around four fifths appearing once. Sequences were obtained from PBMCs. The clonotype comes from a man between 45 and 60 years old in good health and CMV-seropositive.

The CDR3 bases are TGTGCCAGCAGCTTAGGGTCACTAGACATCTACGAGCAGTGCTTC. Amino acids: CASSLGSLDIYEQCF. V gene TRBV7-9 combines with J gene TRBJ2-7, with TRBD2 as a possible D gene (5 bases). The CDR3 sequence is 15 residues long. Germline values: CDR1 SEHNR, CDR2 FQNEAQ (reference sequence).